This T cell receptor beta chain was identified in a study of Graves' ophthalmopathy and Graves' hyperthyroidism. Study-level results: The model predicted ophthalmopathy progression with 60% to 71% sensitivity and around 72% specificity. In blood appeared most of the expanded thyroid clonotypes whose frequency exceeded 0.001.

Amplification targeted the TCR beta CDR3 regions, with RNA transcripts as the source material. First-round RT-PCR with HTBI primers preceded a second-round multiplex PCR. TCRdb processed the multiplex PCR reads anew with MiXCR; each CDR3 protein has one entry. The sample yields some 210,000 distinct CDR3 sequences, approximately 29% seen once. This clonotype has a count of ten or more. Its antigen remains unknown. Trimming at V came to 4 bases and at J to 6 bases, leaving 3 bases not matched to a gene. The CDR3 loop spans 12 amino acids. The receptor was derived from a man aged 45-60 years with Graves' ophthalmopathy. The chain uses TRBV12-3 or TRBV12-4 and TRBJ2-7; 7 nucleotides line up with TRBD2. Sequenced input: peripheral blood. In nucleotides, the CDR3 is TGTGCCAGCAGTTCGATAGCGGGCGAGCAGTACTTC. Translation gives CASSSIAGEQYF.